The clone carrying this T cell receptor beta chain has only a few counts. Its antigen is not identified. Libraries for TCR beta were made by quantitative 5'-RACE with molecular barcodes. Each CDR3 protein is one row after TCRdb ran MiXCR on the 5' RACE reads. The sample has 700,000 to 1,000,000 distinct CDR3 sequences; approximately 12% are singletons. The CDR3 contains 12 residues. Trimming cost V 4 bases and J 6 bases, with 10 bases left between them. The germline V gene has CDR1 SGHTA and CDR2 FQGNSA. The data are from a study of CD8 T cells in ankylosing spondylitis. Overall study findings and caveats: Disease-linked clones bore a CD8+ phenotype and were relatively rare in peripheral blood. The study looked at matched synovial fluid samples from ankylosing spondylitis patients. Disease-linked clones were reported to be significantly enriched there. In synovial fluid and blood from reactive arthritis, some motif variants were previously reported. Within ankylosing spondylitis blood, a TCR beta motif made up of several highly homologous variants appeared to be characteristic.

The genes are TRBV7-2 and TRBJ2-7; no clear D. The TCR sequence derives from a male donor with ankylosing spondylitis. The source material was blood, either unsorted or a sorted T cell fraction (not recorded which). This CDR3 reads CASSSDWGEQYF. The CDR3 DNA sequence: TGTGCCAGCAGCTCTGATTGGGGCGAGCAGTACTTC.